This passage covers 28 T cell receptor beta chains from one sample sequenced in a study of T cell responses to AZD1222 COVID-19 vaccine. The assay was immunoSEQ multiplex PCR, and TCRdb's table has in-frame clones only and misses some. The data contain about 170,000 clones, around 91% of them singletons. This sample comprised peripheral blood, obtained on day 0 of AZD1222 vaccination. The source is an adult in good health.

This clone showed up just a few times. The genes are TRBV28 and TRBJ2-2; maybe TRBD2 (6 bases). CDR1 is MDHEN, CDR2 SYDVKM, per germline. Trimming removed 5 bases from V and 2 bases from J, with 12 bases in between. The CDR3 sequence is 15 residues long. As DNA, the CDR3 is TGTGCCAGCAGTCAGGGAGGCGAAAACACCGGGGAGCTGTTTTTT. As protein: CASSQGGENTGELFF.

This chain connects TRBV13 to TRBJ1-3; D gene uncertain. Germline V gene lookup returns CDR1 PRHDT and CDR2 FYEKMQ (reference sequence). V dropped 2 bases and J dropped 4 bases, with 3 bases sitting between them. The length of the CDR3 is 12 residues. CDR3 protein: CASSLPGNTIYF. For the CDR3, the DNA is TGTGCCAGCAGCTTACCCGGAAACACCATATATTTT.

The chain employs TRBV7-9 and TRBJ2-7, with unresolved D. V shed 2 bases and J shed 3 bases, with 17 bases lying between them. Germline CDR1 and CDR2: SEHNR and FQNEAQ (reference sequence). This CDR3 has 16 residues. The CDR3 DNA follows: TGTGCCAGCAGCTTATATACCCGAATGGGGTTCTACGAGCAGTACTTC. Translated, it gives CASSLYTRMGFYEQYF.

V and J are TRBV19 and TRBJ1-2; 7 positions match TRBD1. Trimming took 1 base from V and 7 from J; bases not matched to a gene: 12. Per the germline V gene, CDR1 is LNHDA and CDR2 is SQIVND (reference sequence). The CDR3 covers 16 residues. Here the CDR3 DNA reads TGTGCCAGTAGTATAGCGGGCTGGCAGGGGGAAATTGGCTACACCTTC. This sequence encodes CASSIAGWQGEIGYTF.

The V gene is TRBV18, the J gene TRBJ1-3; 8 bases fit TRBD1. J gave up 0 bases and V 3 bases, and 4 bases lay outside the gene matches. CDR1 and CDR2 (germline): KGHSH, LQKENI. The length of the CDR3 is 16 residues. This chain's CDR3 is CASSPWQGASGNTIYF. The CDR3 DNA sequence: TGTGCCAGCTCACCCTGGCAGGGGGCCTCTGGAAACACCATATATTTT.

CDR3 nucleotide sequence: TGTGCCAGCGGTGCACGACCAGGGGGCGTCTATGGCTACACCTTC. Encoded protein: CASGARPGGVYGYTF. The chain employs TRBV2 and TRBJ1-2, with 8 bases lining up with TRBD1. Per the germline V gene, CDR1 is SNHLY and CDR2 is FYNNEI. V lost 8 bases and J lost 4; bases outside the gene matches: 12. The CDR3 spans 15 residues.

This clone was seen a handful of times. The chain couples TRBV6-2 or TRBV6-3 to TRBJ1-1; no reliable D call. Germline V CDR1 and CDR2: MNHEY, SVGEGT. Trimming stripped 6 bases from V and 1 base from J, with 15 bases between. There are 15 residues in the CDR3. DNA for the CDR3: TGTGCCAGCAGCCCCATAAACCGGGAGAACACTGAAGCTTTCTTT. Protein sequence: CASSPINRENTEAFF.

This chain's CDR3 is CASSTRVPGNTIYF. In DNA form, the CDR3 reads TGTGCCAGCAGTACCAGGGTCCCTGGAAACACCATATATTTT. V gene TRBV27 combines with J gene TRBJ1-3; tentatively, D is TRBD1 (5 bases). CDR3 length equals 14 residues. The germline V and J ends were trimmed by 5 bases and 2 bases, with 10 bases remaining between them. CDR1 and CDR2 from the germline V gene are MNHEY and SMNVEV (reference sequence).

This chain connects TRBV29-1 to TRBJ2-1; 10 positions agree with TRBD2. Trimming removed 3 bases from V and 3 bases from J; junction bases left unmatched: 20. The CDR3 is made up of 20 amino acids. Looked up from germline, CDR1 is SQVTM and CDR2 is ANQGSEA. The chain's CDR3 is CSVDPLGSGGVRSDYNEQFF. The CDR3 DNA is TGCAGCGTTGATCCTCTGGGCAGCGGGGGGGTTCGTTCGGACTACAATGAGCAGTTCTTC.

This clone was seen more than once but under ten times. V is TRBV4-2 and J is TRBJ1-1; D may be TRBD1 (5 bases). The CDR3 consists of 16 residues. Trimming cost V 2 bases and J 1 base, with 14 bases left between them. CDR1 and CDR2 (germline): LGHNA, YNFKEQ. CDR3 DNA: TGTGCCAGCAGCCAACCCCCGACAGCAGCGAACACTGAAGCTTTCTTT. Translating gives CASSQPPTAANTEAFF.

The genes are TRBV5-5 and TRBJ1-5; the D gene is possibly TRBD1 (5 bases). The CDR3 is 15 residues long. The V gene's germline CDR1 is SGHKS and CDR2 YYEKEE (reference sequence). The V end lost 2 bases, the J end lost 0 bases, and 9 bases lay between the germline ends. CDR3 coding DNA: TGTGCCAGCAGCTTTAGGGGTGGTAGCAATCAGCCCCAGCATTTT. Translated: CASSFRGGSNQPQHF.

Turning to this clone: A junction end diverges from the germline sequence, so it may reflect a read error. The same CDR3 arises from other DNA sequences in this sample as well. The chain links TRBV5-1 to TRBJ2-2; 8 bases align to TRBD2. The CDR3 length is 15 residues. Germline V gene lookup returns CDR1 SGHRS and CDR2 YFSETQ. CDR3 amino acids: CASSLVGTSPGELFF. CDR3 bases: TGCGCCAGCAGCTTGGTAGGGACTAGTCCCGGAGAGCTGTTTTTT.

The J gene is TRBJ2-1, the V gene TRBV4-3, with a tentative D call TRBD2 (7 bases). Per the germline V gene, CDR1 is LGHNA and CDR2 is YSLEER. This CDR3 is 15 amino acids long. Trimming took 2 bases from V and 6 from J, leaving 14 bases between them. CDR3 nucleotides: TGCGCCAGCAGCCAAAGGTGGGGGGGGCGCAATGAGCAGTTCTTC. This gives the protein CASSQRWGGRNEQFF.

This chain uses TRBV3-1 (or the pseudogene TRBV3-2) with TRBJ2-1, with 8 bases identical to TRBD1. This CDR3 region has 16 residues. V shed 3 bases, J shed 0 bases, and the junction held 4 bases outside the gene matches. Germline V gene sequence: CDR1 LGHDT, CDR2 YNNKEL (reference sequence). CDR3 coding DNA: TGTGCCAGCAGCCAGGACAGGGTTCTCTCCTACAATGAGCAGTTCTTC. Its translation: CASSQDRVLSYNEQFF.

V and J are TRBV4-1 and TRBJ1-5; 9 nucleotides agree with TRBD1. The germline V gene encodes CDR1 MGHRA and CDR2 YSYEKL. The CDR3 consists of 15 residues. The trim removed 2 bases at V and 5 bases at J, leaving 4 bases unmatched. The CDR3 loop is CASSQPGTGYQPQHF. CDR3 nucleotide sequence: TGCGCCAGCAGCCAACCCGGGACAGGGTATCAGCCCCAGCATTTT.

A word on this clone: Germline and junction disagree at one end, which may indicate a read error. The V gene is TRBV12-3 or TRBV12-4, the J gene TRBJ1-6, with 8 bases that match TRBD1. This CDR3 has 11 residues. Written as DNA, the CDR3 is TGTGCCAGCAGTCCCGGACAGGGTTTCTACTTT. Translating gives CASSPGQGFYF.

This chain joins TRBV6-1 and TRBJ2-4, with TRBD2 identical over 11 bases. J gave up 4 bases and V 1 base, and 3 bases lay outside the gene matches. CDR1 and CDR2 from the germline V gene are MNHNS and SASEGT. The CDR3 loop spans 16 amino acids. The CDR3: CASSEEASGGKNIQYF. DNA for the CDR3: TGTGCCAGCAGTGAAGAGGCTAGCGGGGGGAAAAACATTCAGTACTTC.

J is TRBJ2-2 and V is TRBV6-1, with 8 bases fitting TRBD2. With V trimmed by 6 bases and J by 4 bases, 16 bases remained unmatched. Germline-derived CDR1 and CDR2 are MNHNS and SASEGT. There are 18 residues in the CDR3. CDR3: CASSERAGGIISTGELFF. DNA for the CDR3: TGTGCCAGCAGCGAACGGGCGGGGGGTATTATTAGCACCGGGGAGCTGTTTTTT.

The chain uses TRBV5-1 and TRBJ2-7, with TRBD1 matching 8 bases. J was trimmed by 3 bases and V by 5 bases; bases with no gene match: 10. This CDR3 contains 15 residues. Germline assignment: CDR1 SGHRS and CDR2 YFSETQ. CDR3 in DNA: TGCGCCAGCAGAGGACAGGGCTATTCAGGCTACGAGCAGTACTTC. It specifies CASRGQGYSGYEQYF.

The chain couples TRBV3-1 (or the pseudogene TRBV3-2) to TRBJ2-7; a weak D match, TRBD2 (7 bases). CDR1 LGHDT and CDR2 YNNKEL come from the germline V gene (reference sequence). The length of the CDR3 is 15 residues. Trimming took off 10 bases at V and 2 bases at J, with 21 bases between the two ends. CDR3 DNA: TGTGCCACCGGCCGTGGGACGGGGGGCACCTACGAGCAGTACTTC. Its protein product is CATGRGTGGTYEQYF.

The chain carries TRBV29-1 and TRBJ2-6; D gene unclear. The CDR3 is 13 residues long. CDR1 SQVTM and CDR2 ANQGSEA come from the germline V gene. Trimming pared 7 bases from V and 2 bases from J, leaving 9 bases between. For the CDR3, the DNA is TGCAGCGGGAAAATAGCTGGGGCCAACGTCCTGACTTTC. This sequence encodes CSGKIAGANVLTF.

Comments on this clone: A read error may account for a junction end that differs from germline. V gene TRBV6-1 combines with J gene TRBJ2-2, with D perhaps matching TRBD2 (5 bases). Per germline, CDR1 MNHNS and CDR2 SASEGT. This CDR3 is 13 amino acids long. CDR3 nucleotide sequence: TGTGCCAGCAGCGAAGCACTAGACCGGGAGCTGTTTTTT. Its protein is CASSEALDRELFF.

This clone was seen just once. This CDR3 is CASSAGLAGIANTGELFF. The CDR3 DNA reads TGTGCCAGCAGCGCCGGACTAGCGGGTATCGCGAACACCGGGGAGCTGTTTTTT. The gene calls are TRBV5-4 and TRBJ2-2, with 11 bases fitting TRBD2. The junction had 8 bases not matched to a gene; V was cut back by 4 bases and J by 0 bases. CDR3 length: 18 amino acids. CDR1 is SGHNT, CDR2 YYREEE, per germline (reference sequence). The variable domain in full, with the rest retrieved from reference TRBV5-4 and TRBJ2-2, is ETGVTQSPTHLIKTRGQQVTLRCSSQSGHNTVSWYQQALGQGPQFIFQYYREEENGRGNFPPRFSGLQFPNYSSELNVNALELDDSALYLCASSAGLAGIANTGELFFGEGSRLTVL.

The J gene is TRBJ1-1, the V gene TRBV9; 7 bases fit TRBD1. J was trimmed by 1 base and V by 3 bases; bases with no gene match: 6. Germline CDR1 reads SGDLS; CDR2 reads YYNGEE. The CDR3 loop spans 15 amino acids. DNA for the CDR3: TGTGCCAGCAGCGAAACACAGGGGCCGAACACTGAAGCTTTCTTT. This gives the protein CASSETQGPNTEAFF.

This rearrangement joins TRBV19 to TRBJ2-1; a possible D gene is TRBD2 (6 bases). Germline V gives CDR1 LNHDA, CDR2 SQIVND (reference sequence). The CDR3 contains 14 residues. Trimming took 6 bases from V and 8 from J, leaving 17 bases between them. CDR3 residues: CASSDGGSIDEQFF. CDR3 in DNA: TGTGCCAGTAGCGACGGGGGAAGTATCGATGAGCAGTTCTTC. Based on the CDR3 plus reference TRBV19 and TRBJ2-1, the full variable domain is DGGITQSPKYLFRKEGQNVTLSCEQNLNHDAMYWYRQDPGQGLRLIYYSQIVNDFQKGDIAEGYSVSREKKESFPLTVTSAQKNPTAFYLCASSDGGSIDEQFFGPGTRLTVL.

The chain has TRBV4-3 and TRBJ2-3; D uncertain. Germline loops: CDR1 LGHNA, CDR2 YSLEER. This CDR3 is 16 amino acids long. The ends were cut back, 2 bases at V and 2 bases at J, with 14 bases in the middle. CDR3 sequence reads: CASSQWSGTYTDTQYF. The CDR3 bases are TGCGCCAGCAGCCAATGGTCAGGTACCTACACAGATACGCAGTATTTT.

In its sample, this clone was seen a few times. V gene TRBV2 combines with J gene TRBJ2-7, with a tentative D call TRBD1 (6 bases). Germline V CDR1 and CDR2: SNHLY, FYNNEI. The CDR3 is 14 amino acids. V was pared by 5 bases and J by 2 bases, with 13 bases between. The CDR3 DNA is TGTGCCAGCAGTTACTTCGGGACAACCTACGAGCAGTACTTC. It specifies CASSYFGTTYEQYF.

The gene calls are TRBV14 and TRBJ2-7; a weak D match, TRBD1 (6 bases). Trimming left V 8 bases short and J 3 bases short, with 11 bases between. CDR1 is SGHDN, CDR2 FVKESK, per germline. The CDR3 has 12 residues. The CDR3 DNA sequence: TGTGCCAGCTCAACAGGGATCTACGAGCAGTACGTC. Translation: CASSTGIYEQYV.